Here is one TCR beta chain with its context. This clone's antigen is unknown. Per-base qualities were not stored, and no clone one base away is much larger. Ficoll-Paque density gradient centrifugation was the method used to isolate PBMCs. V drops 4 bases and J drops 0 bases, leaving 10 bases in between. The cysteine opens and the phenylalanine closes a CDR3 of 14 amino acids. The sequence is cut down to CDR3 DNA, 42 bases in frame from base 1. The CDR1 and CDR2 encoded by the germline V gene are LGHNA and YNFKEQ. This record comes from a study of T-cell memory formation after mild COVID-19 (dated by TCRdb to the early 2020s). A note on the overall study: TCR sequence clusters from the two donors were found to be largely donor specific. In a couple of donors, T-cell clones that expanded and contracted after mild COVID-19 were tracked by sequencing TCRalpha and TCRbeta repertoires over time. The cohort was made up of two young adult volunteers, one female and one male, who were previously healthy. General study outcomes and caveats: Some responding clones were detected in pre-infection memory, suggesting pre-existing cross-reactive memory T cells joined the SARS-CoV-2 response. Balanced CD4/CD8 phenotypes were observed for clones contracting from day 15 to 85, whereas a bias towards CD4+ was observed for a second wave of clones expanding from day 15 to 37. Contracting CD4+ clones were found mainly in CM and EM memory subsets, while CD8+ clones were enriched in EMRA. Only two mild cases were covered by the study, and larger cohorts that include severe cases with pre-infection samples were considered necessary. Whether the second-wave clones peaking on day 37 were SARS-CoV-2 specific was not confirmed.

The sample was run on an Illumina NovaSeq 6000. cDNA libraries for TCRalpha and TCRbeta were prepared by 5'RACE using constant-segment primers, with sample barcodes and unique molecular identifiers added. RNA was extracted from every sample with Trizol reagent. The libraries were amplified in two PCR steps, and the second step added a second sample barcode and Illumina TruSeq adapters. Sequencing of libraries was performed on an Illumina NovaSeq with 2 x 150 bp paired-end reads. The published analysis was carried out like this. With migec v1.2.7, reads were demultiplexed and then collapsed into UMI-guided consensus sequences. Using mixcr v2.1.11, the UMI consensuses were aligned to TRA and TRB V and J templates and assembled into clonotypes. Expanded or contracted clonotypes were those called significant by both edgeR and NoisET, with noise models trained on biological replicates. edgeR calls used a false discovery rate-adjusted p below 0.01 and a log2 fold-change threshold of 1. As an exploratory analysis of dynamics, max-normalized trajectories of the 1000 most abundant clonotypes were examined with PCA combined with hierarchical clustering. The CD4 or CD8 phenotype of responding clones was assigned using the separately sequenced CD4+ and CD8+ repertoires. TCRdb applied fastp at Q25 and MiXCR to the public reads, then kept only in-frame beta chains. Identical CDR3 protein sequences are pooled into one entry, listed with their most common genes and DNA. It is TCRdb's table, rather than the study itself, that gives the V and J calls and clone size. The sample table contains 180,000 or so distinct CDR3 sequences; only one count was recorded for roughly 10% of them. The top ten clonotypes cover approximately 3.4% of the sample.

The chain is made from TRBV4-2 and TRBJ2-7, with an unclear D gene assignment. This clonotype was sampled from a man younger than 30 who had mild COVID-19 (a few samples of this study predate the infection). The sample titles of this study are shuffled in the database, so cell type and time point are left out; the donor was told from shared clones. Sequencing used PBMCs or a T cell subset sorted from them (not recorded which). The CDR3 here reads CASSPETSSYEQYF. In nucleotide form, the sequence is TGTGCCAGCAGCCCCGAGACGAGCTCCTACGAGCAGTACTTC.